This T cell receptor (beta chain) was observed in a study of lymphopenia after photon versus proton radiotherapy. The V and J ends lost 0 bases and 4 bases respectively, with 9 bases between them. This CDR3 contains 14 residues. Germline V CDR1 and CDR2: SGDLS, YYNGEE. Sequencing used immunoSEQ multiplex PCR; TCRdb keeps in-frame clones, though not all of them. This repertoire shows approximately 150,000 clones, around nine tenths found once; its top ten account for approximately 4.7%. This receptor was taken from a man aged 45-65 years with gastric cancer. Sequencing was performed on peripheral blood, taken from a patient treated with photon-based radiotherapy. The chain recombines TRBV9 with TRBJ2-3; D may match TRBD1 or TRBD2 (6 bases each). Here the CDR3 DNA reads TGTGCCAGCAGCGTAGATAGGGGGGCAGATACGCAGTATTTT. The encoded protein is CASSVDRGADTQYF.